The text below deals with one TCR beta chain. Its antigen is as yet unknown. PCR amplification relied on 60 Vbeta primers (plus 13 Jbeta primers). This table comes from immunoSEQ multiplex PCR, and its TCRdb copy is limited to in-frame clones, with some not included. This sample's table has around 150,000 clones. From germline, CDR1 is LNHDA and CDR2 SQIVND (reference sequence). The ends were cut back, 1 base at V and 7 bases at J, with 13 bases in the middle. The length of the CDR3 is 15 residues. This entry comes from a study of cytomegalovirus exposure and HLA in healthy donors. Regarding the study as a whole: As was reported, the classifier diagnosed cytomegalovirus status with high specificity and sensitivity. Previously analyzed data showed that most TCR beta V segments were productive at a frequency of about 87% or about 30%. Confirmation was obtained in vitro that a few CMV-associated chains are specific for CMV antigens. Cytomegalovirus association was assigned to around 150 TCR beta chains.

The genes are TRBV19 and TRBJ2-2; tentatively, D is TRBD1 (5 bases). This receptor was obtained from a man aged 40-49 years in good health and CMV-seronegative. Sequenced sample: PBMCs. The CDR3, as DNA: TGTGCCAGTAGTATAGCTCAGGGCCGTAGCGGGGAGCTGTTTTTT. Amino acid sequence: CASSIAQGRSGELFF. Full variable domain (remainder filled in from reference TRBV19 and TRBJ2-2): DGGITQSPKYLFRKEGQNVTLSCEQNLNHDAMYWYRQDPGQGLRLIYYSQIVNDFQKGDIAEGYSVSREKKESFPLTVTSAQKNPTAFYLCASSIAQGRSGELFFGEGSRLTVL.